The text below deals with one T cell receptor beta chain. The antigen remains undetermined. These data come from a study of brain T cells in children with intractable seizures. Time point denoted: blood from clinic visit 5 months post-surgery; TSC patient then seizure free. Only cases whose brain tissue showed the highest T cell transcript signatures were sequenced. Some clones are missing from TCRdb's copy, which holds only in-frame ones; the method was immunoSEQ multiplex PCR. This table holds 300,000 to 400,000 clones, 85% to 95% found once. Regarding the study as a whole: Patients' HCMV serostatus was unknown; virus specificity rests on CDR3 similarity alone.

The sample was peripheral blood, taken less than 6 months after surgery. This receptor was taken from a boy under two years old with tuberous sclerosis and intractable seizures.

The chain's CDR3 is CASSLAHLDRVNSDTQYF. In nucleotides, the CDR3 is TGTGCCAGCAGCTTAGCCCACCTGGACAGGGTAAATTCAGATACGCAGTATTTT. The chain combines TRBV7-6 with TRBJ2-3; TRBD1 aligns across 8 bases. V shed 0 bases and J 4 bases; nucleotides not matched to a gene: 12. This CDR3 spans 18 amino acids. The germline V gene encodes CDR1 SGHVS and CDR2 FNYEAQ. Complete variable domain (other parts from reference TRBV7-6 and TRBJ2-3): GAGVSQSPRYKVTKRGQDVALRCDPISGHVSLYWYRQALGQGPEFLTYFNYEAQQDKSGLPNDRFSAERPEGSISTLTIQRTEQRDSAMYRCASSLAHLDRVNSDTQYFGPGTRLTVL.